The T cell receptor (beta chain) under discussion was sequenced for a study of cytomegalovirus exposure and HLA in healthy donors. In the PCR, 60 Vbeta and 13 Jbeta primers were used. Measured with immunoSEQ multiplex PCR; TCRdb has only the in-frame clones, and not every one. The sample lists fewer than 150,000 clones, roughly 75% occurring once. The germline V gene encodes CDR1 SGHDT and CDR2 YYEEEE. This CDR3 comprises 15 residues. Trimming took 0 bases from V and 7 from J, leaving 14 bases between them. These donors counted as nominally healthy when sampled, but unrecorded immune exposures were likely. Broader study findings: High specificity and sensitivity for cytomegalovirus status were reported for the classifier.

On this clone: The antigen is unknown.

The chain couples TRBV5-6 to TRBJ1-5, with D perhaps matching TRBD1 (5 bases). The sample was PBMCs. This clonotype originated in a man aged 35 to 55 in good health and CMV-seropositive. This CDR3 reads CASSLAQGVGQPQHF. The CDR3 region has the DNA TGTGCCAGCAGCTTGGCTCAGGGCGTTGGGCAGCCCCAGCATTTT. The full variable domain, in which reference TRBV5-6 and TRBJ1-5 provide the parts outside the CDR3, is DAGVTQSPTHLIKTRGQQVTLRCSPKSGHDTVSWYQQALGQGPQFIFQYYEEEERQRGNFPDRFSGHQFPNYSSELNVNALLLGDSALYLCASSLAQGVGQPQHFGDGTRLSIL.